The sequence of this T cell receptor beta chain was determined in a study of cytomegalovirus exposure and HLA in healthy donors. Study-level points and caveats: Analyses of presence and absence presupposed an approximately uniform sequencing depth across donors. Most TCR sequences showed up rarely, but some public TCRs showed up in many donors. Clonal expansion, a later analysis showed, was greater in HLA-associated TCR beta chains than in equally common others.

As regards this clone: Antigen specificity is unknown.

The CDR3 is 18 residues long. Germline loops: CDR1 SGHDT, CDR2 YYEEEE. V lost 0 bases and J lost 1, with 19 bases in between. The PCR employed 60 Vbeta primers together with 13 Jbeta primers. TCRdb's table, derived via immunoSEQ multiplex PCR, lists solely in-frame clones and lacks some. The table lists about 200,000 clones, over 65% of them singletons. The rearrangement links TRBV5-6 to TRBJ1-1; maybe TRBD1 (5 bases). This clonotype originated in a boy between 2 and 10 years old in good health and CMV-seronegative. Material for sequencing was PBMCs. CDR3 nucleotide sequence: TGTGCCAGCAGCTTGGCGTTACGGGGGTTGATGGGGAACACTGAAGCTTTCTTT. Its translation: CASSLALRGLMGNTEAFF.